The sequence of this T cell receptor beta chain was determined in a study of T cell responses to AZD1222 COVID-19 vaccine. Points from the study as a whole: None of the repertoires were sampled until the peak T cell response had passed. There were mostly white British donors and more females than males, and clonal diversity was possibly underestimated. It was only a handful of AZD1222 recipients who were seropositive at baseline.

Libraries were prepared by immunoSEQ multiplex PCR; TCRdb keeps only in-frame clonotypes and omits some of them. The sample holds approximately 180,000 clones; approximately 92% are singletons and the top ten take more than 9%. By frequency in the sample, this clone is medium-sized. Its antigen remains unidentified. The material sequenced was peripheral blood, taken on day 0 of AZD1222 vaccination. The sequence was collected from an adult in good health.

CDR3 sequence: CASSSRWGLAALEQYF. CDR3 coding DNA: TGTGCCAGCAGCTCCCGGTGGGGACTAGCGGCCCTCGAGCAGTACTTC. The chain is built from TRBV5-6 and TRBJ2-7; TRBD2 aligns across 11 bases. CDR1 SGHDT and CDR2 YYEEEE come from the germline V gene. Trimming removed 3 bases from V and 6 bases from J; junction bases left unmatched: 11. The CDR3 spans 16 residues.